The present entry profiles one T cell receptor beta chain with its context. Its matching antigen is unknown. This sample was taken from a study of T cell responses to AZD1222 COVID-19 vaccine. In the study overall: Researchers grouped second doses given at about 4 or about 12 weeks into one pool.

Sequencing used immunoSEQ multiplex PCR; TCRdb keeps in-frame clones, though not all of them. The sample lists about 130,000 clones; 80% to 90% were seen once. Study-wide results and limits: Researchers report vaccine-associated CD4 TCRs spanning spike, with dominance at 160-218 and 743-854. Recipients of AZD1222 seropositive at baseline numbered only 6 or 7.

This sequence originates from an adult in good health. The sample was peripheral blood, taken on day 0 of AZD1222 vaccination.

The CDR3 here is CASGGQGADTGELFF. CDR3 nucleotide sequence: TGCGCCAGCGGCGGACAGGGGGCTGACACCGGGGAGCTGTTTTTT. The chain uses TRBV5-1 and TRBJ2-2; 11 nucleotides align to TRBD1. The CDR3 has 15 residues. The J segment lost 3 bases and the V segment lost 7 bases, leaving 5 bases of the junction unmatched. Germline CDR1 reads SGHRS; CDR2 reads YFSETQ.